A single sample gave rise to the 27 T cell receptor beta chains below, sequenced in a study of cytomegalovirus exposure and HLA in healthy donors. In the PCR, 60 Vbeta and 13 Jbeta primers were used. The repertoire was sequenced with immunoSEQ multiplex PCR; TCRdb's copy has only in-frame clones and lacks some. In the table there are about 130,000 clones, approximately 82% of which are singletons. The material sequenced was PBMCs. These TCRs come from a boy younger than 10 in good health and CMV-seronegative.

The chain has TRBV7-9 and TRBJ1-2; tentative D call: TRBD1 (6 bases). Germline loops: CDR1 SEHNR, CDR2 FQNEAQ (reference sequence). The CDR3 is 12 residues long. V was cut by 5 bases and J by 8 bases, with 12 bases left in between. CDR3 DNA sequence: TGTGCCAGCAGCCAATCAGGGGAGGGCTACACCTTC. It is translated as CASSQSGEGYTF. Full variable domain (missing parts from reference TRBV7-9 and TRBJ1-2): DTGVSQNPRHKITKRGQNVTFRCDPISEHNRLYWYRQTLGQGPEFLTYFQNEAQLEKSRLLSDRFSAERPKGSFSTLEIQRTEQGDSAMYLCASSQSGEGYTFGSGTRLTVV.

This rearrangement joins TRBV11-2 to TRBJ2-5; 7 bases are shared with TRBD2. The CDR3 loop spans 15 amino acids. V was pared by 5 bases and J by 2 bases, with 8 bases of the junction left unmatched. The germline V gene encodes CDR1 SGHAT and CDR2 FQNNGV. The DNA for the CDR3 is TGTGCCAGCAGCCCCGGGGGGAGCCCTCAAGAGACCCAGTACTTC. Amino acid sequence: CASSPGGSPQETQYF. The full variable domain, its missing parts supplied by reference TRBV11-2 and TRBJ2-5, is EAGVAQSPRYKIIEKRQSVAFWCNPISGHATLYWYQQILGQGPKLLIQFQNNGVVDDSQLPKDRFSAERLKGVDSTLKIQPAKLEDSAVYLCASSPGGSPQETQYFGPGTRLLVL.

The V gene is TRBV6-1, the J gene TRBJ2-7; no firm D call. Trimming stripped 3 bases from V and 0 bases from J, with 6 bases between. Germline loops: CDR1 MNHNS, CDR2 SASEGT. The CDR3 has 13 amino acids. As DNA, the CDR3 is TGTGCCAGCAGTGAGCGGAGCTCCTACGAGCAGTACGTC. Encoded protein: CASSERSSYEQYV.

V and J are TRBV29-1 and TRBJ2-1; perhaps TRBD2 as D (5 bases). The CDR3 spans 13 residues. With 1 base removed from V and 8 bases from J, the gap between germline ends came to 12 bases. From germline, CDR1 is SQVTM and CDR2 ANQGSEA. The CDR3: CSVEAITGDEQFF. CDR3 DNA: TGCAGCGTTGAAGCGATCACCGGGGATGAGCAGTTCTTC.

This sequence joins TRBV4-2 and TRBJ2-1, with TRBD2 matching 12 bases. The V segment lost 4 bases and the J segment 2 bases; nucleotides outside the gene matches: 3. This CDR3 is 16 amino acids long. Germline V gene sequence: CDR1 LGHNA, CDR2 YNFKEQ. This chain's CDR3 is CASSLRTSGAYNEQFF. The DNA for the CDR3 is TGTGCCAGCAGCCTAAGGACTAGCGGGGCCTACAATGAGCAGTTCTTC.

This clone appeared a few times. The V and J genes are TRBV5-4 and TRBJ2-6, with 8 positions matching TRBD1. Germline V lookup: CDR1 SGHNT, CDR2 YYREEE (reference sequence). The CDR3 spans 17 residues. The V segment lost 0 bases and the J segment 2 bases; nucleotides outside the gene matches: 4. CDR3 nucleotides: TGTGCCAGCAGCTTGGCAGGGGGCACGGCTGGGGCCAACGTCCTGACTTTC. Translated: CASSLAGGTAGANVLTF. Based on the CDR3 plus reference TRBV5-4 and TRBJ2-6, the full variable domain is ETGVTQSPTHLIKTRGQQVTLRCSSQSGHNTVSWYQQALGQGPQFIFQYYREEENGRGNFPPRFSGLQFPNYSSELNVNALELDDSALYLCASSLAGGTAGANVLTFGAGSRLTVL.

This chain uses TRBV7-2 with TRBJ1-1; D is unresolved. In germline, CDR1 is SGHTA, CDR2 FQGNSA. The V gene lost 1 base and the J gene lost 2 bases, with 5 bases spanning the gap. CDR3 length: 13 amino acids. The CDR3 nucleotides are TGTGCCAGCAGCTTAGGTAGCAACACTGAAGCTTTCTTT. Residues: CASSLGSNTEAFF.

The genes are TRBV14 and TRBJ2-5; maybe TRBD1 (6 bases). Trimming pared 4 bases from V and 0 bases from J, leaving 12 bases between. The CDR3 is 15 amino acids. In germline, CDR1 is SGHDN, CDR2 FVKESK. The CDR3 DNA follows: TGTGCCAGCAGCCCGACAGGACTGTACCAAGAGACCCAGTACTTC. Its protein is CASSPTGLYQETQYF. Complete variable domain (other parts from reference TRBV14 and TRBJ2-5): EAGVTQFPSHSVIEKGQTVTLRCDPISGHDNLYWYRRVMGKEIKFLLHFVKESKQDESGMPNNRFLAERTGGTYSTLKVQPAELEDSGVYFCASSPTGLYQETQYFGPGTRLLVL.

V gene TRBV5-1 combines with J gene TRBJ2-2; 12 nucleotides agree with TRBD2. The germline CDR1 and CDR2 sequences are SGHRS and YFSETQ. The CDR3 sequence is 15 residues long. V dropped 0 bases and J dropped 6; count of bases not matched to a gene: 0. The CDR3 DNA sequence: TGCGCCAGCAGCTTGGGGACTAGCGGGGCCGGGGAGCTGTTTTTT. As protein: CASSLGTSGAGELFF.

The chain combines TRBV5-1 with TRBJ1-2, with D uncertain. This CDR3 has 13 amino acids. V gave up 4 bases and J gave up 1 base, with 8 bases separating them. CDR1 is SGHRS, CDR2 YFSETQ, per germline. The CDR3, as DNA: TGCGCCAGCAGCCTCGGGGATAACTATGGCTACACCTTC. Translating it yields CASSLGDNYGYTF.

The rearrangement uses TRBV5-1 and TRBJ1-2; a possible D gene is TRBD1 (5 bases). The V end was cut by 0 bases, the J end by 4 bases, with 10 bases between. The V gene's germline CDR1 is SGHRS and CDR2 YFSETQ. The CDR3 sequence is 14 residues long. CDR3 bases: TGCGCCAGCAGCTTGGGGGACGGGGGCTATGGCTACACCTTC. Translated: CASSLGDGGYGYTF.

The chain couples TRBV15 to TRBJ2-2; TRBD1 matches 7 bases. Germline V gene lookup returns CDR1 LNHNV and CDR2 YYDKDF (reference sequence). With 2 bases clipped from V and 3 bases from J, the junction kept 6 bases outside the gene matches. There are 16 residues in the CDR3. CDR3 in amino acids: CATSRRNDRDTGELFF. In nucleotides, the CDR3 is TGTGCCACCAGCAGAAGGAACGACAGGGACACCGGGGAGCTGTTTTTT.

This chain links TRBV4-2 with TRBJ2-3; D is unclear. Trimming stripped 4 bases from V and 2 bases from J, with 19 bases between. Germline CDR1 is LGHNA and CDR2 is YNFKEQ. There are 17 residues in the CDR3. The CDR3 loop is CASSPARVKPPTDTQYF. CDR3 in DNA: TGTGCCAGCAGCCCGGCCCGGGTCAAGCCCCCCACAGATACGCAGTATTTT.

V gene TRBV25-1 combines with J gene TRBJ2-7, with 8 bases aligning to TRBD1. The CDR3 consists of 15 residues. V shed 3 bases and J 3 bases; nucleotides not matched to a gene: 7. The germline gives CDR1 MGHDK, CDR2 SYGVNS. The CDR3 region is CASSDANRGVYEQYF. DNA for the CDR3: TGTGCCAGCAGTGACGCAAACAGGGGGGTCTACGAGCAGTACTTC.

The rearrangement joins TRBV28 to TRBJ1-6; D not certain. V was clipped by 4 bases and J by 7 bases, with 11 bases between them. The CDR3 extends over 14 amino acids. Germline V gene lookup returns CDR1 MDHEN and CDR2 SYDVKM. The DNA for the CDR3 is TGTGCCAGCAGTTCCTTTTCGGGAAATTCACCCCTCCACTTT. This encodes CASSSFSGNSPLHF.

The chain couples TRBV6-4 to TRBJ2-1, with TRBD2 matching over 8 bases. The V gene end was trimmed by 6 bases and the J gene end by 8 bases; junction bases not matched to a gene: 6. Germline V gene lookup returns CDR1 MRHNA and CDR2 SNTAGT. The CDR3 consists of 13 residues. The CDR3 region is CASSQREMDEQFF. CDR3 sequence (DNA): TGTGCCAGCAGCCAGCGGGAGATGGATGAGCAGTTCTTC.

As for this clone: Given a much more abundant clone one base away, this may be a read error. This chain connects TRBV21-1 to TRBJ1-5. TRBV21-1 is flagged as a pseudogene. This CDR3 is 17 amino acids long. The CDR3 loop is CASSLEGGADGNQPQHF. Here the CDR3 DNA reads TGTGCCAGCAGCTTAGAGGGAGGGGCAGATGGCAATCAGCCCCAGCATTTT.

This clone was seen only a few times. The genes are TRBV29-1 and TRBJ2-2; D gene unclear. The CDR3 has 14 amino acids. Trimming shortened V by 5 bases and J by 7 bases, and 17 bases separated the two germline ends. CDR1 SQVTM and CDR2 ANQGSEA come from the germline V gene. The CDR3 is CSVPSESGGGELFF. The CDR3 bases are TGCAGCGTTCCCTCGGAGTCCGGCGGCGGGGAGCTGTTTTTT.

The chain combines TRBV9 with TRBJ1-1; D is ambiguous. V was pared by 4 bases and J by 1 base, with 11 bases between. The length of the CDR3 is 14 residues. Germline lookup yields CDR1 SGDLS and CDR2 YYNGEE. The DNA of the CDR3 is TGTGCCAGCAGCCCCCGCGAGGGGAACACTGAAGCTTTCTTT. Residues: CASSPREGNTEAFF.

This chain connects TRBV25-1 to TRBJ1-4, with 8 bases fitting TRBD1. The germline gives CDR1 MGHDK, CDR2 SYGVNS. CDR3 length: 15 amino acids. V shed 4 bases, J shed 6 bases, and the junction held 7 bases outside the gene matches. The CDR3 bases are TGTGCCAGCAGTGCTATCGACAGGGGAGATGAAAAACTGTTTTTT. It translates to CASSAIDRGDEKLFF.

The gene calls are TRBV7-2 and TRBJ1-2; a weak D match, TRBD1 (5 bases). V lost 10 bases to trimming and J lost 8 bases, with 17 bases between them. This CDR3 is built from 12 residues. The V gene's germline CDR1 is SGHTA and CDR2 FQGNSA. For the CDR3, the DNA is TGTGCCACCCCCCACCCAGGACAAGGCTACACCTTC. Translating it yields CATPHPGQGYTF.

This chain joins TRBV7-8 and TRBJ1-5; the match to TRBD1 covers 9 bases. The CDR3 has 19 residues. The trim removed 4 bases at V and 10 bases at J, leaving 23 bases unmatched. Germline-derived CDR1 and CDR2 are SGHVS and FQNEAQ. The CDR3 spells CASSSRGLERTGEKSPQHF. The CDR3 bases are TGTGCCAGCAGCTCTAGAGGGTTAGAAAGGACAGGGGAAAAATCACCCCAGCATTTT.

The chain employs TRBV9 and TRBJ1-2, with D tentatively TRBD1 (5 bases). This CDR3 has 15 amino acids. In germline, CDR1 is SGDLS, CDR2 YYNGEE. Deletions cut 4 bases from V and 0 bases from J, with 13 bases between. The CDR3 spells CASSLQSGSNYGYTF. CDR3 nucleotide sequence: TGTGCCAGCAGCCTACAATCAGGGTCTAACTATGGCTACACCTTC. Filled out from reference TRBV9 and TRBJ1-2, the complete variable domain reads DSGVTQTPKHLITATGQRVTLRCSPRSGDLSVYWYQQSLDQGLQFLIQYYNGEERAKGNILERFSAQQFPDLHSELNLSSLELGDSALYFCASSLQSGSNYGYTFGSGTRLTVV.

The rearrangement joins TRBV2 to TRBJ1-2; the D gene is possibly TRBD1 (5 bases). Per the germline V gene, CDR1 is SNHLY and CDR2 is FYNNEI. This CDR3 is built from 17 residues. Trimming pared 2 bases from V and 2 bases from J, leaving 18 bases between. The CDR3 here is CASSEIATGIYNYGYTF. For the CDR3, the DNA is TGTGCCAGCAGTGAAATAGCCACAGGTATCTACAACTATGGCTACACCTTC.

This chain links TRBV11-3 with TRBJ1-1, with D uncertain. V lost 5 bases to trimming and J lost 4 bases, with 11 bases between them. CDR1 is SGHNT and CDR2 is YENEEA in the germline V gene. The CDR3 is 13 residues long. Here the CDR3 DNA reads TGTGCCAGCAGCGTCTCGACGGGCACTGAAGCTTTCTTT. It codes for CASSVSTGTEAFF.

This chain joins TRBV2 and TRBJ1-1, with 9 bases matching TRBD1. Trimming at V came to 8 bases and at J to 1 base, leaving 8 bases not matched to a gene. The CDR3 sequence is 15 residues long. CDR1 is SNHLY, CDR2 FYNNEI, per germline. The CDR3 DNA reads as TGTGCCAGCTCTGAACCGGACAGGGGGAACACTGAAGCTTTCTTT. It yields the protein CASSEPDRGNTEAFF. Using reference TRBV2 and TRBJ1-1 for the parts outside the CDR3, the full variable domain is EPEVTQTPSHQVTQMGQEVILRCVPISNHLYFYWYRQILGQKVEFLVSFYNNEISEKSEIFDDQFSVERPDGSNFTLKIRSTKLEDSAMYFCASSEPDRGNTEAFFGQGTRLTVV.

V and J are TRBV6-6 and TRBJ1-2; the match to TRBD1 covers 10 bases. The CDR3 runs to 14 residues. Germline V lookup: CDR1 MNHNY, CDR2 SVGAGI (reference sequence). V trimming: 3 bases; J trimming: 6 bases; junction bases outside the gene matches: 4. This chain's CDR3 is CASSYPGQGNGYTF. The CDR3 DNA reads TGTGCCAGCAGTTATCCGGGACAGGGGAATGGCTACACCTTC.